Listed below are T cell receptor beta chains from one sample, sequenced in a study of blood T cell repertoires in COVID-19. Produced via immunoSEQ multiplex PCR; TCRdb's table is partial and in-frame only. The data hold about 320,000 clones, with just over 85% observed a single time. Sequenced sample: PBMCs or T cells enriched from blood (not recorded which). The receptors were sampled from a woman between 18 and 29 years old who had recovered from COVID-19. Each CDR3 is given with its conserved first and last residue. The D gene is left open where the match is weak. Rows give clone size only sometimes, using once, few, many, or a class for an expanded clone.

d_call,j_call,v_call,clone_size,cdr3_nt,cdr3_aa
TRBD2,TRBJ2-5,TRBV2,.,TGTGCCAGCAGTGGGGGACTAGTAGAGACCCAGTACTTC,CASSGGLVETQYF
TRBD1,TRBJ1-1,TRBV28,.,TGTGCCAGCAGGGACAGGGGGCAAGGGCTGAACACTGAAGCTTTCTTT,CASRDRGQGLNTEAFF
.,TRBJ1-3,TRBV2,.,TGTGCCAGCGGATGGGGCCAGGGAGGCTCTGGAAACACCATATATTTT,CASGWGQGGSGNTIYF
TRBD1,TRBJ1-5,TRBV6-4,.,TGTGCCAGCGGGGACCAGGACAGGGGGGGTACTCAGCCCCAGCATTTT,CASGDQDRGGTQPQHF
.,TRBJ2-7,TRBV11-2,few,TGTGCCAGCAGCTTAGTCTCTCGGTGGTACGAGCAGTACTTC,CASSLVSRWYEQYF
.,TRBJ2-4,TRBV23-1,once,TGCGCCAGCAGTCGAACTAGGGACATTCAGTACTTC,CASSRTRDIQYF
TRBD1,TRBJ1-2,TRBV3-1/TRBV3-2,.,TGTGCCAGCAGCCAAGATCCCCAGGGGGCGTCTGGCTACACCTTC,CASSQDPQGASGYTF
.,TRBJ2-1,TRBV4-1,.,TGCGCCAGCAGCCACACCGACAAGGTGGGTCACAATGAGCAGTTCTTC,CASSHTDKVGHNEQFF
.,TRBJ2-1,TRBV2,.,TGTGCCAGCAGGCAGGGAACCTCCTACAATGAGCAGTTCTTC,CASRQGTSYNEQFF
.,TRBJ2-5,TRBV14,.,TGTGCCAGCAGCCAAGATCGGGATTGGCGGGAAGAGACCCAGTACTTC,CASSQDRDWREETQYF
TRBD2,TRBJ2-3,TRBV11-2,.,TGTGCCAGCAGCTCGGGACTAGCGCACGCCACAGATACGCAGTATTTT,CASSSGLAHATDTQYF
TRBD1,TRBJ2-2,TRBV10-1,.,TGCGCCAGCAGTCAATCCTCTGGGACAGGGCGGGAGCTGTTTTTT,CASSQSSGTGRELFF
.,TRBJ1-2,TRBV3-1/TRBV3-2,.,TGTGCCAGCAGCCAGGGGCGGGAATATGGCTACACCTTC,CASSQGREYGYTF
TRBD2,TRBJ2-1,TRBV6-2/TRBV6-3,.,TGTGCCAGCAGTTACGCCTCTAGCGGGGTCCCCTCTTACGAGCAGTTCTTC,CASSYASSGVPSYEQFF